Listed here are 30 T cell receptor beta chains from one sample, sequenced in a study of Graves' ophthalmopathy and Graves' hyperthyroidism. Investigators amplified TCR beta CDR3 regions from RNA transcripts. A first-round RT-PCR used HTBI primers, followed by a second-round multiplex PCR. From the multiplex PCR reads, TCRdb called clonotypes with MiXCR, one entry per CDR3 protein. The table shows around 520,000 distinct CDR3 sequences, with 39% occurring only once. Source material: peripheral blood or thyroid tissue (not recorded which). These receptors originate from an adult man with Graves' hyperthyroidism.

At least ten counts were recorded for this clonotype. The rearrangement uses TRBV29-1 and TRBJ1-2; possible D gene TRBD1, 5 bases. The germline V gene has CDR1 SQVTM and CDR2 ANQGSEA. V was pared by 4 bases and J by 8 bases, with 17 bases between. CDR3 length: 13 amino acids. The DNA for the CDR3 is TGCAGCGTTGTATGGCAGGGCGGTCGAGGCTACACCTTC. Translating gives CSVVWQGGRGYTF. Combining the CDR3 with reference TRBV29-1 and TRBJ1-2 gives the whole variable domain SAVISQKPSRDICQRGTSLTIQCQVDSQVTMMFWYRQQPGQSLTLIATANQGSEATYESGFVIDKFPISRPNLTFSTLTVSNMSPEDSSIYLCSVVWQGGRGYTFGSGTRLTVV.

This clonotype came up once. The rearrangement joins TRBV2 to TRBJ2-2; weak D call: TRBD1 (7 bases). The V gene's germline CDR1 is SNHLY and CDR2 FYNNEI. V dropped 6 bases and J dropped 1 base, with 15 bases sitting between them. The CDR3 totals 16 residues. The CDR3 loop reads CASSLTGRGNTGELFF. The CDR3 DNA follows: TGTGCCAGCAGCTTGACAGGGCGGGGGAACACCGGGGAGCTGTTTTTT.

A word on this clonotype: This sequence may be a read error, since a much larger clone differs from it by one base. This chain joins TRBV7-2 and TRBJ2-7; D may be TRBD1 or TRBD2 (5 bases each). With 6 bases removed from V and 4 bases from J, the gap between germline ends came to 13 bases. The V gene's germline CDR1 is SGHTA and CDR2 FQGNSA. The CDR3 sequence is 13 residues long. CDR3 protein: CASSTGPQYEQYF. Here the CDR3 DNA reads TGTGCCAGCAGTACGGGACCCCAATACGAGCAGTACTTC.

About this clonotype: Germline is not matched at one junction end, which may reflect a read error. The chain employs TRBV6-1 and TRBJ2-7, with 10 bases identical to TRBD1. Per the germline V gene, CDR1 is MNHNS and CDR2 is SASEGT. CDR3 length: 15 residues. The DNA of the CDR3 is TGTGCCAGCAGAACGACGGGACAGGGGCGTTACGGGCAGTACTTC. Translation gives CASRTTGQGRYGQYF.

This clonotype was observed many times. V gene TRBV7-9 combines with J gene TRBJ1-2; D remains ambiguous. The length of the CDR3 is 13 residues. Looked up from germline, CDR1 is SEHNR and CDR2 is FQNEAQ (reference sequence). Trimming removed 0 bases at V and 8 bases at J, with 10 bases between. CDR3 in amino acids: CASSLAGSKGYTF. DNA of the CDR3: TGTGCCAGCAGCTTAGCGGGGAGTAAGGGCTACACCTTC.

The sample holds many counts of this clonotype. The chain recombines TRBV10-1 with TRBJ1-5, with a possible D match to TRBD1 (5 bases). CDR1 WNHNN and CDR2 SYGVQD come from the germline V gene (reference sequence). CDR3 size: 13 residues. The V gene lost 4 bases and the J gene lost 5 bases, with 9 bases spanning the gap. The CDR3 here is CASSVQGDQPQHF. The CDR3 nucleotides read TGCGCCAGCAGTGTCCAGGGCGATCAGCCCCAGCATTTT.

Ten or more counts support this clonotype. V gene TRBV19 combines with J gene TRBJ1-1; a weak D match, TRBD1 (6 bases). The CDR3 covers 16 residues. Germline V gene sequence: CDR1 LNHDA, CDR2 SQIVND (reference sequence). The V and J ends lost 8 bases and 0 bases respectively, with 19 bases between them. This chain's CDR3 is CASSTYRVSMNTEAFF. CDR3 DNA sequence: TGTGCCAGTTCGACGTACAGGGTCTCAATGAACACTGAAGCTTTCTTT.

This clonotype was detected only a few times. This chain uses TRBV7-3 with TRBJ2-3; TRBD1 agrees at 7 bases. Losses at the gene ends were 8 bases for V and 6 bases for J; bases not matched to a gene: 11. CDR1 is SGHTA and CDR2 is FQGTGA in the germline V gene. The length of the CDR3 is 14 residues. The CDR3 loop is CASSYRDSEDTQYF. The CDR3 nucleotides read TGTGCCAGCTCGTACCGGGACAGCGAGGATACGCAGTATTTT.

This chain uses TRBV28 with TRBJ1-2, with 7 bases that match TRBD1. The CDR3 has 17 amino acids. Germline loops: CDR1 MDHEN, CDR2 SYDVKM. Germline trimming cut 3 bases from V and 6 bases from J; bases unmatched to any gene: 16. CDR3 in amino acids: CASSFARGHAGYDGYTF. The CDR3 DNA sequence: TGTGCCAGCAGTTTTGCGAGGGGGCACGCGGGGTATGATGGCTACACCTTC.

CDR3 residues: CASSQVTGSGNTIYF. CDR3 coding DNA: TGTGCCAGCAGCCAAGTTACGGGCTCTGGAAACACCATATATTTT. V usage is TRBV3-1 and J usage is TRBJ1-3; no firm D call. CDR3 length: 15 amino acids. The germline V gene has CDR1 LGHDT and CDR2 YNNKEL (reference sequence). V was clipped by 1 base and J by 0 bases, with 7 bases between them.

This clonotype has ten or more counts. CDR3 DNA sequence: TGCAGTGCTAGAGAACGGGGGAGCTCCTATAATTCACCCCTCCACTTT. It yields the protein CSARERGSSYNSPLHF. The chain has TRBV20-1 and TRBJ1-6; weak D call: TRBD1 (5 bases). This CDR3 has 16 residues. The germline gives CDR1 DFQATT, CDR2 SNEGSKA (reference sequence). V was clipped by 0 bases and J by 0 bases, with 9 bases between them.

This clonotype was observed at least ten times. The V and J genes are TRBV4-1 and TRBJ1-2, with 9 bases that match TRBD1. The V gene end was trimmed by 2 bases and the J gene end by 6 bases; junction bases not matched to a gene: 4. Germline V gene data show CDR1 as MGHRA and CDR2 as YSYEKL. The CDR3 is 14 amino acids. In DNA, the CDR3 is TGCGCCAGCAGCCAACGACAGGGGGATCATGGCTACACCTTC. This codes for CASSQRQGDHGYTF.

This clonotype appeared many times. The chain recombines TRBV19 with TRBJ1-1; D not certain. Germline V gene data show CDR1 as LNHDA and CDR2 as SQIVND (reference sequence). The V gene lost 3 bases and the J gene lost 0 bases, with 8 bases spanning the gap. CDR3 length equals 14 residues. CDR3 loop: CASSIRGLNTEAFF. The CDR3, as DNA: TGTGCCAGTAGTATTCGCGGATTGAACACTGAAGCTTTCTTT.

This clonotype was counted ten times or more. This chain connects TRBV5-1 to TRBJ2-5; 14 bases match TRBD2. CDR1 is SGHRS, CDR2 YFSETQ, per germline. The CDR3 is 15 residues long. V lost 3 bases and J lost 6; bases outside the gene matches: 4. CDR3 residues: CASSWGTSGSQTQYF. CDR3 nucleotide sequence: TGCGCCAGCAGCTGGGGGACTAGCGGGAGCCAGACCCAGTACTTC.

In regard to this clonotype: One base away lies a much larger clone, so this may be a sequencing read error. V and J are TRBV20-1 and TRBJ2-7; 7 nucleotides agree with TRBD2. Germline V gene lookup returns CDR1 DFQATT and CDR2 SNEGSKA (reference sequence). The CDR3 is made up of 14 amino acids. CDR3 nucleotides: TGCAGTGCTAGAGAACCTATTCGGGGGGACGAGCGGTACTTC. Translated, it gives CSAREPIRGDERYF.

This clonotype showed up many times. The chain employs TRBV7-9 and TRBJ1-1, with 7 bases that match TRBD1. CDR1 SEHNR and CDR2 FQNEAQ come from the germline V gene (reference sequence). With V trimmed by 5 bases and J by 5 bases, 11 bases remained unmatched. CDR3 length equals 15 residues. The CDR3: CASSPSTGPRTEAFF. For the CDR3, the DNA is TGTGCCAGCAGCCCTTCGACAGGGCCACGGACTGAAGCTTTCTTT.

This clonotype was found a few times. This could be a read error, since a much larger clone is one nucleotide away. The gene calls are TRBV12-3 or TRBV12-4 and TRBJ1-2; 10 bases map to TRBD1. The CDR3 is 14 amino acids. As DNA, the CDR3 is TGTGCCAGCAGTCAAGGACAGGGGGTTGGCGGCTACGCCTTC. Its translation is CASSQGQGVGGYAF.

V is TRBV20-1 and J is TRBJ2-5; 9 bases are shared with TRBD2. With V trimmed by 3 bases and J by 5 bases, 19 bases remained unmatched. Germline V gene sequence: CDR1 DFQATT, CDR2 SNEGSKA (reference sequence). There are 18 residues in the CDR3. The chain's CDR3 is CSASAQRGATRLGETQYF. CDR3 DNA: TGCAGTGCTAGCGCCCAGCGGGGGGCGACTAGACTGGGGGAGACCCAGTACTTC.

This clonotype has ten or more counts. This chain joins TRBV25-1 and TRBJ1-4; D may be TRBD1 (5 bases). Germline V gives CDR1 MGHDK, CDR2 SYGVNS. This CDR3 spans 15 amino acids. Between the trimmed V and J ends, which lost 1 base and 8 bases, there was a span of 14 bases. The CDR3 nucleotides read TGTGCCAGCAGTGAATGGAGTCAGGGAAACGAAAAACTGTTTTTT. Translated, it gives CASSEWSQGNEKLFF. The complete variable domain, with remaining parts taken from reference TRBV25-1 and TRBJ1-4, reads EADIYQTPRYLVIGTGKKITLECSQTMGHDKMYWYQQDPGMELHLIHYSYGVNSTEKGDLSSESTVSRIRTEHFPLTLESARPSHTSQYLCASSEWSQGNEKLFFGSGTQLSVL.

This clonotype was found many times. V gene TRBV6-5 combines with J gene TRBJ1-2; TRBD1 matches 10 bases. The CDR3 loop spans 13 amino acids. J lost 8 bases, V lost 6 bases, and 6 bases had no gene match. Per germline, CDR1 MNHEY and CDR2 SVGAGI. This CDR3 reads CASRPDRGQGYTF. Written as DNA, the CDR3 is TGTGCCAGCAGGCCCGACAGGGGGCAAGGCTACACCTTC.

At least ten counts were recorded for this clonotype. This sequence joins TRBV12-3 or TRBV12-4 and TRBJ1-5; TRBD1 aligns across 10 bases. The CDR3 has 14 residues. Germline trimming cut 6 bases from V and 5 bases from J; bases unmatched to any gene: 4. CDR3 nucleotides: TGTGCCAGCAGCAGGGACAGGGGCGATCAGCCCCAGCATTTT. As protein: CASSRDRGDQPQHF.

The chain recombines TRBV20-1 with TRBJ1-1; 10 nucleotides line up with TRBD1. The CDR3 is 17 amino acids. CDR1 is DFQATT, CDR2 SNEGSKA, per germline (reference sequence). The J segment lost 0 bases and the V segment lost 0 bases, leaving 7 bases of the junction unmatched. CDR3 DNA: TGCAGTGCTAGAGACCCGACAGGGGGCGCCATGAACACTGAAGCTTTCTTT. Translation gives CSARDPTGGAMNTEAFF.

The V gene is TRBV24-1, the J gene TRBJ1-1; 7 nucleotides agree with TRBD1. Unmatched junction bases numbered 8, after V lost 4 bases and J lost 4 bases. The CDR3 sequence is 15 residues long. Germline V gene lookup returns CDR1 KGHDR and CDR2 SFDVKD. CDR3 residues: CATSDPKTGFTEAFF. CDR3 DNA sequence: TGTGCCACCAGTGACCCAAAGACAGGGTTCACTGAAGCTTTCTTT.

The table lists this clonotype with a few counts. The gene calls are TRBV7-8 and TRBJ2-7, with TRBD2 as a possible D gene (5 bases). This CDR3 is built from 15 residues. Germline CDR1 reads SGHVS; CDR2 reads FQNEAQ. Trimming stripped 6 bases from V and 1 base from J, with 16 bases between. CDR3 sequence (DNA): TGTGCCAGCAGTTACTCGACCGGGGTATCCTACGAGCAGTACTTC. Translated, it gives CASSYSTGVSYEQYF.

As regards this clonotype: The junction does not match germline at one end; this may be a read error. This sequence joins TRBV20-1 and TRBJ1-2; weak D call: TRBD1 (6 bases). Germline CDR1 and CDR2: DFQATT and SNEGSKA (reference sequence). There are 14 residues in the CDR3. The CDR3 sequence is CSARRGGGGENPHF. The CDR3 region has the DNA TGCAGTGCTAGGAGGGGAGGGGGGGGCGAGAATCCTCATTTC.

In nucleotides, the CDR3 is TGTGCCAGCAGCCAAGATCTAGCGGCCTACTACGAGCAGTACTTC. This translates into CASSQDLAAYYEQYF. This chain joins TRBV6-5 and TRBJ2-7; 7 bases match TRBD2. This CDR3 comprises 15 residues. Per the germline V gene, CDR1 is MNHEY and CDR2 is SVGAGI. With 6 bases clipped from V and 3 bases from J, the junction kept 11 bases outside the gene matches.

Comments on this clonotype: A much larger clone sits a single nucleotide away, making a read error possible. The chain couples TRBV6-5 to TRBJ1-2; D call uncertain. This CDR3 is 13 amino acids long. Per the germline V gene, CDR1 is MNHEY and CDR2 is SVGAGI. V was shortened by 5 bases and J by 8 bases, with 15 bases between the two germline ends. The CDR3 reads CASSGSLAGGYTF. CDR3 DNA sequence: TGTGCCAGCAGTGGATCGTTAGCTGGCGGCTACACCTTC.

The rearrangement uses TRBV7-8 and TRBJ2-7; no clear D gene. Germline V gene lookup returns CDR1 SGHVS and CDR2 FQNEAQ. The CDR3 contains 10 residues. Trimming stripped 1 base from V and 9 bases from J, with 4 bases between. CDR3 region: CASSLVGQYF. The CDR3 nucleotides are TGTGCCAGCAGCTTAGTGGGGCAGTACTTC.

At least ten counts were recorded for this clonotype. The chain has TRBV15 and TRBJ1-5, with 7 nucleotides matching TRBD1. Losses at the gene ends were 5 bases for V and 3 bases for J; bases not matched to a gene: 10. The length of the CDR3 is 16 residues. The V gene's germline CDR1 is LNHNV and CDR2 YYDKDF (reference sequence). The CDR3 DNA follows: TGTGCCACCAGCGGCTTTCCTCAGGGGGTCAATCAGCCCCAGCATTTT. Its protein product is CATSGFPQGVNQPQHF.

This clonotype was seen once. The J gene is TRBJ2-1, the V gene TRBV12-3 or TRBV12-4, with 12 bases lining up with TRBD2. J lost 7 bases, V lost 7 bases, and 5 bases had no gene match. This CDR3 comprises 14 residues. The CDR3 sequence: CASTHGTSGNEQFF. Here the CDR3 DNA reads TGTGCCAGCACCCACGGGACTAGCGGGAATGAGCAGTTCTTC.